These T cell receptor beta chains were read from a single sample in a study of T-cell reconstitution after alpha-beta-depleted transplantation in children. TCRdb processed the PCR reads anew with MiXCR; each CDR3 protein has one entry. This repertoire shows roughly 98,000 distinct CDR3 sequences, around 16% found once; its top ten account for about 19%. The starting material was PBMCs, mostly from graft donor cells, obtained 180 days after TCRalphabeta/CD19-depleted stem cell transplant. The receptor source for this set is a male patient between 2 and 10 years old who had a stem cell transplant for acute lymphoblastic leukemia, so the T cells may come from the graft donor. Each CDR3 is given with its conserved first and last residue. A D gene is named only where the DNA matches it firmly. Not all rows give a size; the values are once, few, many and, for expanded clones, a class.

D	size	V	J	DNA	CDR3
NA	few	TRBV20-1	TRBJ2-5	TGCAGTGCTAGTGAGGCGGCGGAACAAGAGACCCAGTACTTC	CSASEAAEQETQYF
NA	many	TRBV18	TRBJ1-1	TGTGCCAGCTCACCACCGGGGCACGATTACACTGAAGCTTTCTTT	CASSPPGHDYTEAFF
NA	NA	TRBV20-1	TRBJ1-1	TGCAGTGCTAGAGAAGCTTTCTTT	CSAREAFF
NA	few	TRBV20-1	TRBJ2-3	TGCAGTGCTAGAGTCCCAGCGGGCACAGATACGCAGTATTTT	CSARVPAGTDTQYF
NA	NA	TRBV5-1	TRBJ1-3	TGCGCCAGCAGTGAGGGCTCCAGAAACACCATATATTTT	CASSEGSRNTIYF
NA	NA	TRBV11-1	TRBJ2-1	TGTGCCAGCAGCTTAGCACGGCGGAGTGATGTGGGCAGTACCAACAATGAGCAGTTCTTC	CASSLARRSDVGSTNNEQFF
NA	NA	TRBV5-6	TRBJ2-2	TGTGCCAGCAGCCTCGGACTATACACCGGGGAGCTGTTTTTT	CASSLGLYTGELFF
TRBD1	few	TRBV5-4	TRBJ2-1	TGTGCCAGCAGCCCGACAGGGGAATCCTACAATGAGCAGTTCTTC	CASSPTGESYNEQFF
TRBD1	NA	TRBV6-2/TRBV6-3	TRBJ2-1	TGTGCCAGCAGTCAACAGGGGAAGCAGTTCTTC	CASSQQGKQFF
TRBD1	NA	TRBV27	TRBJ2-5	TGTGCCAGCAGTGGGACAGAAGAGACCCAGTACTTC	CASSGTEETQYF
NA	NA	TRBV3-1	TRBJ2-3	TGTGCCAGCAGCCAAAACACAGATACGCAGTATTTT	CASSQNTDTQYF
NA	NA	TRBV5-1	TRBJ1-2	TGCGCCAGCAGCTTGGAGTTAAGTTCCGGCTACACCTTC	CASSLELSSGYTF